This passage covers 26 T cell receptor beta chains from one sample sequenced in a study of spatial heterogeneity in lung cancer. Time point of the sample: blood at routine non-recurrence follow-up after resection. Whole RNA from tumor, nontumor lung or frozen PBMC was sequenced unsorted. TCRdb ran MiXCR on the 5' RACE reads and lists one entry per CDR3 protein. The profile shows 20,000 to 30,000 distinct CDR3 sequences, under 6.5% of them singletons. This specimen was PBMCs, taken at follow-up. All receptors derive from a male donor with early-stage non-small cell lung cancer.

This clonotype appeared many times. The chain joins TRBV4-1 to TRBJ2-7; 11 nucleotides agree with TRBD2. CDR1 and CDR2 (germline): MGHRA, YSYEKL. This CDR3 comprises 16 residues. J lost 5 bases, V lost 4 bases, and 10 bases had no gene match. Written as DNA, the CDR3 is TGCGCCAGCAGCCTTAATCTAGCGGGAGGTTACCACGAGCAGTACGTC. Its protein product is CASSLNLAGGYHEQYV.

There are a few counts of this clonotype. V usage is TRBV5-1 and J usage is TRBJ2-3, with 12 bases identical to TRBD2. The CDR3 is 18 amino acids. The V gene end was trimmed by 2 bases and the J gene end by 2 bases; junction bases not matched to a gene: 9. Germline V CDR1 and CDR2: SGHRS, YFSETQ. This chain's CDR3 is CASSFGTSGLRTTDTQYF. CDR3 bases: TGCGCCAGCAGCTTTGGGACTAGCGGGCTACGGACCACAGATACGCAGTATTTT.

This chain uses TRBV19 with TRBJ1-6; D is ambiguous. The CDR3 has 12 amino acids. V shed 9 bases and J shed 7 bases, with 10 bases lying between them. CDR1 and CDR2 (germline): LNHDA, SQIVND (reference sequence). CDR3 bases: TGTGCCAGCTCAGAGAAAAATTCACCCCTCCACTTT. The encoded protein is CASSEKNSPLHF. The full variable domain, completed using reference TRBV19 and TRBJ1-6, is DGGITQSPKYLFRKEGQNVTLSCEQNLNHDAMYWYRQDPGQGLRLIYYSQIVNDFQKGDIAEGYSVSREKKESFPLTVTSAQKNPTAFYLCASSEKNSPLHFGNGTRLTVT.

This clonotype was seen at least ten times. J is TRBJ1-2 and V is TRBV4-3, with TRBD1 as a possible D gene (5 bases). Deletions cut 0 bases from V and 4 bases from J, with 12 bases between. The CDR3 sequence is 15 residues long. The germline gives CDR1 LGHNA, CDR2 YSLEER. The CDR3 region is CASSQDSGPTYGYTF. CDR3 in DNA: TGCGCCAGCAGCCAAGATTCGGGACCAACCTATGGCTACACCTTC.

This clonotype was picked up a small number of times. The chain couples TRBV7-3 to TRBJ2-7; D ambiguous. Germline CDR1 SGHTA, CDR2 FQGTGA. The CDR3 extends over 13 amino acids. The V and J ends lost 1 base and 6 bases respectively, with 10 bases between them. This CDR3 is CASSLSHTSEQYV. The CDR3 region has the DNA TGTGCCAGCAGCTTAAGTCACACCTCCGAGCAGTACGTC.

This clonotype has at least ten counts. The rearrangement uses TRBV4-2 and TRBJ1-5; TRBD1 is a possible D gene (5 bases). CDR3 length: 15 amino acids. Germline-derived CDR1 and CDR2 are LGHNA and YNFKEQ. Trimming took off 3 bases at V and 5 bases at J, with 14 bases between the two ends. The CDR3 coding sequence is TGTGCCAGCAGCCAGGCCGGGACCCAGGATCAGCCCCAGCATTTT. It encodes CASSQAGTQDQPQHF.

The table lists this clonotype with many counts. This chain links TRBV20-1 with TRBJ2-7, with 9 bases that match TRBD1. Trimming at V came to 0 bases and at J to 7 bases, leaving 10 bases not matched to a gene. CDR1 is DFQATT and CDR2 is SNEGSKA in the germline V gene (reference sequence). The CDR3 consists of 15 residues. In DNA, the CDR3 is TGCAGTGCTAGAGATCACAGGGGGCGACTCCGGGAGCAGTACTTC. As protein: CSARDHRGRLREQYF.

This clonotype was seen many times. V gene TRBV3-1 combines with J gene TRBJ1-1, with D unresolved. The germline V gene encodes CDR1 LGHDT and CDR2 YNNKEL (reference sequence). V dropped 5 bases and J dropped 0 bases, with 10 bases sitting between them. The CDR3 extends over 14 amino acids. CDR3: CASSGGSMNTEAFF. The DNA for the CDR3 is TGTGCCAGCAGCGGAGGGTCTATGAACACTGAAGCTTTCTTT.

This clonotype was seen many times. The rearrangement joins TRBV12-3 or TRBV12-4 to TRBJ1-1, with 8 bases identical to TRBD1. The ends lost 3 bases at V and 1 base at J; junction bases unmatched: 4. The CDR3 consists of 15 residues. CDR3 loop: CASSLSGTGNTEAFF. As DNA, the CDR3 is TGTGCCAGCAGTTTGAGCGGGACAGGGAACACTGAAGCTTTCTTT.

This clonotype was observed at least ten times. This rearrangement joins TRBV6-2 or TRBV6-3 to TRBJ2-1; possibly TRBD2 for D (6 bases). V dropped 10 bases and J dropped 7 bases, with 14 bases sitting between them. The CDR3 length is 12 residues. Germline V gives CDR1 MNHEY, CDR2 SVGEGT. Here the CDR3 DNA reads TGTGCCACCTTGGAGGGCGTAAATGAGCAGTTCTTC. This translates into CATLEGVNEQFF.

This clonotype was seen only a few times. The J gene is TRBJ2-6, the V gene TRBV25-1, with D possibly being TRBD2 (6 bases). Trimming cost V 1 base and J 1 base, with 8 bases left between them. CDR3 length: 16 amino acids. Germline V gene sequence: CDR1 MGHDK, CDR2 SYGVNS. CDR3 in amino acids: CASSEFAGSGANVLTF. The CDR3 nucleotides read TGTGCCAGCAGTGAATTCGCGGGATCTGGGGCCAACGTCCTGACTTTC.

V and J are TRBV12-3 or TRBV12-4 and TRBJ2-1, with 10 bases matching TRBD2. CDR3 length: 14 residues. The junction had 1 base not matched to a gene; V was cut back by 3 bases and J by 5 bases. The CDR3 loop is CASSFLAGDNEQFF. In nucleotides, the CDR3 is TGTGCCAGCAGTTTTCTAGCGGGGGACAATGAGCAGTTCTTC.

This clonotype came up many times. This chain links TRBV7-2 with TRBJ2-7; TRBD1 is a possible D gene (7 bases). From germline, CDR1 is SGHTA and CDR2 FQGNSA. CDR3 size: 17 residues. Trimming took 5 bases from V and 5 from J, leaving 25 bases between them. The CDR3 loop reads CASSLRQGATGLHEQYF. CDR3 coding DNA: TGTGCCAGCAGCCTGCGACAGGGCGCGACGGGACTTCACGAGCAGTACTTC.

This clonotype showed up many times. The chain carries TRBV27 and TRBJ2-7, with D maybe TRBD2 (6 bases). Germline loops: CDR1 MNHEY, CDR2 SMNVEV (reference sequence). Trimming left V 4 bases short and J 7 bases short, with 8 bases between. The CDR3 is made up of 11 amino acids. This CDR3 reads CASSSGDEQYV. The CDR3 coding sequence is TGTGCCAGCAGTTCGGGAGATGAGCAGTACGTC.

This clonotype was seen many times. The chain has TRBV2 and TRBJ1-2, with D possibly TRBD1 on 5 matching bases. This CDR3 comprises 13 residues. Per the germline V gene, CDR1 is SNHLY and CDR2 is FYNNEI. Trimming removed 7 bases from V and 1 base from J, with 10 bases in between. CDR3 sequence (DNA): TGTGCCAGCAAGGCAGGGAATAACTATGGCTACACCTTC. It codes for CASKAGNNYGYTF.

This clonotype has ten or more counts. The rearrangement joins TRBV6-2 or TRBV6-3 to TRBJ1-1, with D unresolved. This CDR3 region has 14 residues. V was shortened by 8 bases and J by 14 bases, with 27 bases between the two germline ends. Germline V gives CDR1 MNHEY, CDR2 SVGEGT. The CDR3 region is CASGMGMGRPREFF. The CDR3 region has the DNA TGTGCCAGCGGAATGGGCATGGGCCGGCCAAGGGAATTCTTT.

The sample holds a few counts of this clonotype. The chain is built from TRBV29-1 and TRBJ1-3; D is unresolved. This CDR3 spans 14 amino acids. With 0 bases removed from V and 0 bases from J, the gap between germline ends came to 6 bases. Germline-derived CDR1 and CDR2 are SQVTM and ANQGSEA. In nucleotides, the CDR3 is TGCAGCGTTGAAGATTACAGCTCTGGAAACACCATATATTTT. This translates into CSVEDYSSGNTIYF.

This clonotype was detected many times. The rearrangement links TRBV7-2 to TRBJ1-1; D ambiguous. Per the germline V gene, CDR1 is SGHTA and CDR2 is FQGNSA. Trimming shortened V by 2 bases and J by 6 bases, and 4 bases separated the two germline ends. This CDR3 is 11 amino acids long. CDR3 DNA: TGTGCCAGCAGCTTATTATCTGAAGCTTTCTTT. It codes for CASSLLSEAFF.

This clonotype was recorded many times. The J gene is TRBJ2-7, the V gene TRBV5-5; the D is unclear. V was clipped by 2 bases and J by 3 bases, with 18 bases between them. CDR1 and CDR2 from the germline V gene are SGHKS and YYEKEE (reference sequence). This CDR3 region has 16 residues. In DNA form, the CDR3 reads TGTGCCAGCAGCTTTCGGAGCTCACAAGTGAACTACGAGCAGTACGTC. Amino acid sequence: CASSFRSSQVNYEQYV.

This clonotype has ten or more counts. The V call is TRBV7-2, the J call TRBJ2-1; D may be TRBD1 or TRBD2 (5 bases each). Between the trimmed V and J ends, which lost 3 bases and 4 bases, there was a span of 13 bases. Germline V gives CDR1 SGHTA, CDR2 FQGNSA. The CDR3 extends over 15 amino acids. This chain's CDR3 is CASSLTRDVYNEQFF. The CDR3, as DNA: TGTGCCAGCAGCTTGACTCGGGACGTATACAATGAGCAGTTCTTC.

This clonotype was seen at least ten times. For the CDR3, the DNA is TGTGCCAGCAGTCACCGAACAGGGGACAATGAGCAGTTCTTC. Its protein product is CASSHRTGDNEQFF. V usage is TRBV28 and J usage is TRBJ2-1; 7 nucleotides agree with TRBD1. Germline CDR1 reads MDHEN; CDR2 reads SYDVKM. This CDR3 region has 14 residues. V lost 5 bases to trimming and J lost 5 bases; unmatched junction nucleotides: 6.

This clonotype was recorded at least ten times. The CDR3 protein is CASSLAGDYYEQYV. CDR3 nucleotide sequence: TGTGCCAGCAGCCTAGCGGGAGATTACTACGAGCAGTACGTC. The chain recombines TRBV6-2 or TRBV6-3 with TRBJ2-7, with TRBD2 matching over 10 bases. The CDR3 contains 14 residues. Per the germline V gene, CDR1 is MNHEY and CDR2 is SVGEGT. Trimming cost V 6 bases and J 3 bases; bases outside gene matches: 5.

Many counts were recorded for this clonotype. The J gene is TRBJ2-3, the V gene TRBV4-2; no clear D gene. The CDR3 has 13 amino acids. The germline gives CDR1 LGHNA, CDR2 YNFKEQ. V lost 4 bases and J lost 5, with 10 bases in between. The CDR3, as DNA: TGTGCCAGCAGCCCGAGCCCCGTAGATACGCAGTATTTT. It yields the protein CASSPSPVDTQYF.

This clonotype has a count of ten or more. The chain employs TRBV4-2 and TRBJ1-2; 7 bases map to TRBD1. CDR3 length: 16 amino acids. Germline V gene lookup returns CDR1 LGHNA and CDR2 YNFKEQ. Losses at the gene ends were 0 bases for V and 7 bases for J; bases not matched to a gene: 11. CDR3 sequence reads: CASSQELTGASFGYTF. The DNA for the CDR3 is TGTGCCAGCAGCCAAGAGCTAACAGGGGCTTCTTTTGGCTACACCTTC.

The gene calls are TRBV12-3 or TRBV12-4 and TRBJ1-1, with D hard to call. The CDR3 runs to 13 residues. V was shortened by 6 bases and J by 0 bases, with 8 bases between the two germline ends. The CDR3 loop is CASSSVLNTEAFF. The CDR3 coding sequence is TGTGCCAGCAGCTCAGTCCTGAACACTGAAGCTTTCTTT.

This clonotype was counted ten times or more. The genes are TRBV6-5 and TRBJ1-2, with 7 bases identical to TRBD1. CDR3 length: 14 residues. CDR1 MNHEY and CDR2 SVGAGI come from the germline V gene. V shed 10 bases and J 5 bases; nucleotides not matched to a gene: 13. CDR3 nucleotides: TGTGCCACGCGATTGGACAGGCCGGCTTATGGCTACACCTTC. Its protein product is CATRLDRPAYGYTF.